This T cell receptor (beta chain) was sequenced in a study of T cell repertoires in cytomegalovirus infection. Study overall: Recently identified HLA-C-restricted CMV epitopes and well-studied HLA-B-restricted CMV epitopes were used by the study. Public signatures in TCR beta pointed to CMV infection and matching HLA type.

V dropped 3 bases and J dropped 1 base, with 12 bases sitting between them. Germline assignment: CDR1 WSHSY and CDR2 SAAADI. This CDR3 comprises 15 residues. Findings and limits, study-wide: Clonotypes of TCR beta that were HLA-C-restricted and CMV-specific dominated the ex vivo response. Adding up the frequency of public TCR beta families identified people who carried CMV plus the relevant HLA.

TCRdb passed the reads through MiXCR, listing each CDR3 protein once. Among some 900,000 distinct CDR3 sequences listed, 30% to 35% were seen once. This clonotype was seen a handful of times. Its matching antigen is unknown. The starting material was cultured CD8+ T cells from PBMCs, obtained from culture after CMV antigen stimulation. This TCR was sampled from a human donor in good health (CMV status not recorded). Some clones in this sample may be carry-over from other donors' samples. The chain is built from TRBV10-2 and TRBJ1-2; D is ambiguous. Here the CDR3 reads CASSEQDEDNYGYTF. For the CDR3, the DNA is TGCGCCAGCAGTGAACAAGACGAGGATAACTATGGCTACACCTTC.